These 10 T cell receptor beta chains originate from one sample sequenced in a study of T cell responses to AZD1222 COVID-19 vaccine. Clones were read by immunoSEQ multiplex PCR, and TCRdb kept only the in-frame ones, dropping some. The sample lists 150,000 to 200,000 clones; approximately 93% were seen once. The specimen comprised peripheral blood, sampled on day 0 of AZD1222 vaccination. The source is an adult in good health.

CDR3 in amino acids: CASSPPGEETQYF. CDR3 nucleotide sequence: TGTGCCAGCTCACCACCGGGTGAGGAGACCCAGTACTTC. The chain combines TRBV18 with TRBJ2-5; D is unresolved. There are 13 residues in the CDR3. Per germline, CDR1 KGHSH and CDR2 LQKENI. Trimming pared 0 bases from V and 5 bases from J, leaving 7 bases between.

V and J are TRBV21-1 and TRBJ1-2. TRBV21-1 is described as a pseudogene. The CDR3 contains 12 residues. CDR3 residues: CASSKVLRGYTF. DNA for the CDR3: TGTGCCAGCAGCAAAGTTTTAAGGGGCTACACCTTC.

The V gene is TRBV7-2, the J gene TRBJ1-1, with D possibly matching TRBD1 (6 bases). The germline gives CDR1 SGHTA, CDR2 FQGNSA. This CDR3 region has 15 residues. V was pared by 5 bases and J by 2 bases, with 15 bases between. The CDR3 DNA is TGTGCCAGCAGCCATAATCCGGGACAAAACACTGAAGCTTTCTTT. Translated: CASSHNPGQNTEAFF.

The chain uses TRBV18 and TRBJ2-1; 9 nucleotides agree with TRBD2. Germline V gene sequence: CDR1 KGHSH, CDR2 LQKENI. The trim removed 0 bases at V and 2 bases at J, leaving 11 bases unmatched. The length of the CDR3 is 19 residues. The CDR3 sequence: CASSPPKGGSGGTYNEQFF. Written as DNA, the CDR3 is TGTGCCAGCTCACCACCGAAGGGAGGGAGCGGGGGGACCTACAATGAGCAGTTCTTC.

This rearrangement joins TRBV3-1 (or the pseudogene TRBV3-2) to TRBJ2-3; no definite D call. The V gene's germline CDR1 is LGHDT and CDR2 YNNKEL (reference sequence). The V and J ends lost 1 base and 6 bases respectively, with 8 bases between them. This CDR3 has 13 residues. CDR3 sequence (DNA): TGTGCCAGCAGCCAAGCAGGATTGGATACGCAGTATTTT. Its translation: CASSQAGLDTQYF.

V is TRBV7-9 and J is TRBJ1-2, with TRBD1 matching 7 bases. The CDR3 spans 16 residues. The germline gives CDR1 SEHNR, CDR2 FQNEAQ (reference sequence). V trimming: 3 bases; J trimming: 3 bases; junction bases outside the gene matches: 10. The CDR3 DNA follows: TGTGCCAGCAGCTTGACAGGGACCGGCGTTGACTATGGCTACACCTTC. Residues: CASSLTGTGVDYGYTF.

With regard to this clone: In the same sample, other DNA sequences code for this CDR3. The chain has TRBV5-1 and TRBJ1-2, with 7 bases lining up with TRBD1. The CDR3 has 13 residues. V gave up 4 bases and J gave up 3 bases; unmatched junction bases: 3. CDR1 and CDR2 from the germline V gene are SGHRS and YFSETQ. The CDR3 sequence is CASSLTGDYGYTF. In nucleotides, the CDR3 is TGCGCCAGCAGCCTTACAGGGGACTATGGCTACACCTTC.

This rearrangement joins TRBV18 to TRBJ1-5, with D tentatively TRBD1 (6 bases). The CDR3 is made up of 15 amino acids. Trimming took off 6 bases at V and 7 bases at J, with 19 bases between the two ends. CDR1 and CDR2 (germline): KGHSH, LQKENI. The CDR3 protein is CASSPNTGRVQPQHF. DNA of the CDR3: TGTGCCAGCTCCCCGAACACAGGGCGAGTACAGCCCCAGCATTTT.

The chain uses TRBV5-1 and TRBJ1-3; 7 nucleotides align to TRBD1. The CDR3 loop spans 18 amino acids. The germline CDR1 and CDR2 sequences are SGHRS and YFSETQ. The J segment lost 0 bases and the V segment lost 7 bases, leaving 16 bases of the junction unmatched. Written as DNA, the CDR3 is TGCGCCAGCTCCCATTATTCCGGACAGGCCTTCTCTGGAAACACCATATATTTT. Protein product: CASSHYSGQAFSGNTIYF.

This rearrangement joins TRBV7-6 to TRBJ1-4; TRBD1 matches 7 bases. V shed 5 bases, J shed 2 bases, and the junction held 8 bases outside the gene matches. The CDR3 totals 16 residues. Germline lookup yields CDR1 SGHVS and CDR2 FNYEAQ. CDR3: CASSLRTGATNEKLFF. CDR3 coding DNA: TGTGCCAGCAGCCTTCGTACAGGGGCCACTAATGAAAAACTGTTTTTT.